This T cell receptor (beta chain) was obtained from a study of T-cell memory formation after mild COVID-19. This clonotype has a handful of counts. Germline CDR1 MDHEN, CDR2 SYDVKM. Trimming removed 5 bases from V and 1 base from J; junction bases left unmatched: 6. The CDR3 is 15 residues long. UMIs and sample barcodes were carried by the TCR alpha and TCR beta cDNA libraries that 5'RACE produced using constant-segment primers. TCRdb re-called the 5' RACE reads through MiXCR, storing one row per CDR3 protein. The repertoire holds around 370,000 distinct CDR3 sequences, approximately 21% seen once, with under 15% in the top ten.

The material sequenced was PBMCs or a T cell subset sorted from them (not recorded which). The chain combines TRBV28 with TRBJ2-7; 9 bases are a match to TRBD2. The TCR sequence derives from an adult woman who had mild COVID-19 (a few samples of this study predate the infection). Cell type and time point are not known. The CDR3 nucleotides are TGTGCCAGCAGTCCGGAAGCGGGAGGTTCCTACGAGCAGTACTTC. Protein product: CASSPEAGGSYEQYF.